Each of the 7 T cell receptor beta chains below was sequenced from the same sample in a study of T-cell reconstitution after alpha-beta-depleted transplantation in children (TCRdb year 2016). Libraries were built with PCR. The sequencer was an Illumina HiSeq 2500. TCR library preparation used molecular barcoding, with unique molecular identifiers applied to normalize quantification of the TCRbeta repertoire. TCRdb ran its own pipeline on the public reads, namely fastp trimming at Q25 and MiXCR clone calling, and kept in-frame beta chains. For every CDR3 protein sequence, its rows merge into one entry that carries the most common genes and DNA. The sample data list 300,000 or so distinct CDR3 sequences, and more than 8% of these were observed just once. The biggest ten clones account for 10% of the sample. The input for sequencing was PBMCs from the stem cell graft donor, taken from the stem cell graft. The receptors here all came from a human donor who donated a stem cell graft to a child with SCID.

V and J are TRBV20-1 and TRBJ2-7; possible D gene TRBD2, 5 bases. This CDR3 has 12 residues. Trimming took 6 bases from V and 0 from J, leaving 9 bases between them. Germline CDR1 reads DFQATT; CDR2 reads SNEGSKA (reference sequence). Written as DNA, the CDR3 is TGCAGTGCCAGCGGTCTCTCCTACGAGCAGTACTTC. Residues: CSASGLSYEQYF.

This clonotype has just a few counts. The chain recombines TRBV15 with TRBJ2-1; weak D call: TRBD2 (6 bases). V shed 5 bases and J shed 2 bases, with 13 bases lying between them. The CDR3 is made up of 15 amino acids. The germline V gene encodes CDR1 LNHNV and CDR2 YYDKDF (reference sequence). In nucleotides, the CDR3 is TGTGCCACCAGCCGCCGGGACTCAGCCTACAATGAGCAGTTCTTC. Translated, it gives CATSRRDSAYNEQFF.

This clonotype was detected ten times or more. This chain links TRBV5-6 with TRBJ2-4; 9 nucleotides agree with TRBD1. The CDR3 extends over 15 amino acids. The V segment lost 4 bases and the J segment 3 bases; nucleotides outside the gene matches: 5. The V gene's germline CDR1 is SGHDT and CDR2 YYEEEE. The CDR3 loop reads CASSGRQGVKNIQYF. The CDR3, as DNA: TGTGCCAGCAGCGGACGACAGGGGGTCAAAAACATTCAGTACTTC. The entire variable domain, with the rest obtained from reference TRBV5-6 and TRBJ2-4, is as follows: DAGVTQSPTHLIKTRGQQVTLRCSPKSGHDTVSWYQQALGQGPQFIFQYYEEEERQRGNFPDRFSGHQFPNYSSELNVNALLLGDSALYLCASSGRQGVKNIQYFGAGTRLSVL.

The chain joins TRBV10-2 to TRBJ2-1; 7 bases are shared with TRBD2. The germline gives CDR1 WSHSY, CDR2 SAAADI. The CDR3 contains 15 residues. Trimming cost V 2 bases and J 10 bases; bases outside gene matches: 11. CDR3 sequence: CASSEKRGYNQEQFF. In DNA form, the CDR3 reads TGCGCCAGCAGTGAGAAGCGGGGCTATAATCAGGAGCAGTTCTTC.

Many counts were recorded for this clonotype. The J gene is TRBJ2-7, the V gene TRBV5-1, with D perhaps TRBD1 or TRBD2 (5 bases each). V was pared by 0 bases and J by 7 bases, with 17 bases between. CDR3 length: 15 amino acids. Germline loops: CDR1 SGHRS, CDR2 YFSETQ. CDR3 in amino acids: CASSLDGTMSGEQYF. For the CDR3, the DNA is TGCGCCAGCAGCTTGGACGGGACCATGAGTGGGGAGCAGTACTTC.

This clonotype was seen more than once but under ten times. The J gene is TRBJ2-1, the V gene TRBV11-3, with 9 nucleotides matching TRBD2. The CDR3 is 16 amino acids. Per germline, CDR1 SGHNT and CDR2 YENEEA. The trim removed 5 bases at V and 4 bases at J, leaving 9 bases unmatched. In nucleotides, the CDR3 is TGTGCCAGCAGCACAAGTGGTAGCGGGGGATACAATGAGCAGTTCTTC. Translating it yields CASSTSGSGGYNEQFF.

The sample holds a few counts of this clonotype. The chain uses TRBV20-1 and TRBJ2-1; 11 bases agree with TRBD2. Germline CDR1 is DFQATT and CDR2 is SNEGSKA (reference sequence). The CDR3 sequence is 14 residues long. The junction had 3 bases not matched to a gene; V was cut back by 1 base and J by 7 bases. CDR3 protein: CSARVLAGGNEQFF. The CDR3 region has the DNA TGCAGTGCTAGAGTTCTAGCGGGGGGAAATGAGCAGTTCTTC.